Below, 18 T cell receptor beta chains from the same sample are listed, as sequenced in a study of regulatory T cells in long-lasting Graves disease. Time point in this sample: persistent/refractory GD, antithyroid drugs over 5 years with positive TRAb. There was RNA extracted from PBMCs, and the TCR library was made from it. According to the study, TCR beta libraries were built with iRepertoire HTBI primers and CDR3-region Arm-PCR. TCRdb called the multiplex PCR reads again in MiXCR, with one record for every CDR3 protein. The data contain roughly 450,000 distinct CDR3 sequences, less than 25% of them singletons. Sequencing was performed on peripheral blood mononuclear cells (PBMCs), taken when the disease was refractory, from a patient treated with antithyroid drugs. All receptors come from a female donor with Graves disease.

In its sample, this clonotype was seen a few times. The chain uses TRBV7-2 and TRBJ1-1; 7 nucleotides match TRBD1. The CDR3 is 14 residues long. Losses at the gene ends were 3 bases for V and 4 bases for J; bases not matched to a gene: 5. From germline, CDR1 is SGHTA and CDR2 FQGNSA. The CDR3 region is CASSFQGDLTEAFF. As DNA, the CDR3 is TGTGCCAGCAGCTTTCAGGGGGACCTCACTGAAGCTTTCTTT.

This clonotype turned up a few times. The chain is built from TRBV20-1 and TRBJ2-7; 9 nucleotides line up with TRBD2. Trimming took 3 bases from V and 4 from J; bases not matched to a gene: 7. CDR1 is DFQATT and CDR2 is SNEGSKA in the germline V gene (reference sequence). The CDR3 runs 14 residues. CDR3 coding DNA: TGCAGTGCTAGGGACGCGGGGGGGCGATACGAGCAGTACTTC. Protein product: CSARDAGGRYEQYF.

Ten or more counts support this clonotype. The chain is built from TRBV28 and TRBJ1-1, with unresolved D. The V gene's germline CDR1 is MDHEN and CDR2 SYDVKM. Trimming cost V 4 bases and J 4 bases, with 16 bases left between them. CDR3 length: 15 amino acids. The CDR3 DNA is TGTGCCAGCAGTTCTCCATGGAGATCGACCACTGAAGCTTTCTTT. It codes for CASSSPWRSTTEAFF.

The genes are TRBV7-2 and TRBJ1-1, with 7 bases matching TRBD1. V dropped 1 base and J dropped 5; count of bases not matched to a gene: 10. This CDR3 comprises 16 residues. Germline V gene lookup returns CDR1 SGHTA and CDR2 FQGNSA. The CDR3 nucleotides are TGTGCCAGCAGCTTAGTCGCCAGGGGGGTGCGGACTGAAGCTTTCTTT. Translation gives CASSLVARGVRTEAFF. The full variable domain, its missing parts supplied by reference TRBV7-2 and TRBJ1-1, is GAGVSQSPSNKVTEKGKDVELRCDPISGHTALYWYRQSLGQGLEFLIYFQGNSAPDKSGLPSDRFSAERTGGSVSTLTIQRTQQEDSAVYLCASSLVARGVRTEAFFGQGTRLTVV.

On this clonotype itself: Given a much more abundant clone one base away, this may be a read error. The chain has TRBV2 and TRBJ1-1; D may be TRBD1 (5 bases). Germline V gene data show CDR1 as SNHLY and CDR2 as FYNNEI. The CDR3 extends over 15 amino acids. The CDR3 loop reads CAGSSVLGVSTEAFF. CDR3 sequence (DNA): TGTGCCGGCAGCTCCGTTTTAGGGGTAAGCACTGAAGCTTTCTTT.

This clonotype has at least ten counts. V is TRBV2 and J is TRBJ1-1; D is ambiguous. The CDR3 is 13 amino acids. The germline gives CDR1 SNHLY, CDR2 FYNNEI. Trimming took 6 bases from V and 5 from J, leaving 13 bases between them. In nucleotides, the CDR3 is TGTGCCAGCAGCACATCCGAGGGAACTGAAGCTTTCTTT. This encodes CASSTSEGTEAFF.

This clonotype was counted between two and nine times. The V and J genes are TRBV12-3 or TRBV12-4 and TRBJ2-4; a possible D gene is TRBD2 (5 bases). V was cut by 6 bases and J by 7 bases, with 16 bases left in between. The CDR3 sequence is 14 residues long. The CDR3 sequence: CASSLWSRGNIQYF. The CDR3 DNA sequence: TGTGCCAGCAGCCTGTGGAGCAGAGGGAACATTCAGTACTTC.

This clonotype was counted ten times or more. The rearrangement links TRBV12-3 or TRBV12-4 to TRBJ2-7; 9 bases line up with TRBD1. Trimming removed 5 bases from V and 5 bases from J; junction bases left unmatched: 7. CDR3 length: 14 residues. The CDR3 loop is CASSKYRGPDEQYF. In DNA, the CDR3 is TGTGCCAGCAGTAAGTACAGGGGGCCGGACGAGCAGTACTTC.

V usage is TRBV12-3 or TRBV12-4 and J usage is TRBJ2-2; TRBD1 matches at 7 bases. This CDR3 region has 16 residues. V trimming: 3 bases; J trimming: 3 bases; junction bases outside the gene matches: 7. The CDR3 DNA reads TGTGCCAGCAGTTTCAGGCAGGGGGAGTACACCGGGGAGCTGTTTTTT. Its protein product is CASSFRQGEYTGELFF.

This clonotype was observed many times. The chain links TRBV7-2 to TRBJ1-2; 9 nucleotides agree with TRBD1. Germline lookup yields CDR1 SGHTA and CDR2 FQGNSA. V was clipped by 2 bases and J by 4 bases; unmatched bases: 5. This CDR3 region has 15 residues. CDR3 region: CASSLRQGVGYGYTF. In nucleotides, the CDR3 is TGTGCCAGCAGCTTAAGACAGGGGGTAGGCTATGGCTACACCTTC.

This clonotype was counted at least ten times. The CDR3 DNA sequence: TGTGCCAGCAGCCTCGGGCTACACACTGAAGCTTTCTTT. Translation: CASSLGLHTEAFF. This chain connects TRBV11-2 to TRBJ1-1; D is undetermined. V was cut by 5 bases and J by 3 bases, with 10 bases left in between. The CDR3 extends over 13 amino acids. The germline V gene has CDR1 SGHAT and CDR2 FQNNGV.

A few counts support this clonotype. This chain connects TRBV11-2 to TRBJ1-1, with TRBD1 as a possible D gene (6 bases). The V and J ends lost 1 base and 1 base respectively, with 16 bases between them. Germline V gene lookup returns CDR1 SGHAT and CDR2 FQNNGV. This CDR3 comprises 17 residues. The CDR3, as DNA: TGTGCCAGCAGCTTAGGCCGGGACACGGTATGGAACACTGAAGCTTTCTTT. Translation: CASSLGRDTVWNTEAFF.

This clonotype appeared many times. The chain couples TRBV20-1 to TRBJ2-5; D is unclear. V lost 3 bases and J lost 5, with 10 bases in between. The CDR3 loop spans 12 amino acids. CDR1 is DFQATT, CDR2 SNEGSKA, per germline (reference sequence). The CDR3 nucleotides read TGCAGTGCTAGTCAGGTTGCGGAGACCCAGTACTTC. Translated, it gives CSASQVAETQYF.

At least ten counts were recorded for this clonotype. The genes are TRBV7-2 and TRBJ2-7, with 7 bases identical to TRBD2. The CDR3 consists of 13 residues. V lost 5 bases and J lost 7; bases outside the gene matches: 8. Germline V lookup: CDR1 SGHTA, CDR2 FQGNSA. The CDR3 loop is CASSPGRLDEQYF. The CDR3 nucleotides read TGTGCCAGCAGCCCCGGGAGGCTAGATGAGCAGTACTTC.

Details on this clonotype: At one boundary the junction diverges from the germline segment, which might be a read error. The rearrangement uses TRBV5-1 and TRBJ2-4; 11 bases are a match to TRBD1. The J call may be faulty, since TRBJ2-1 better matches the DNA end. Per germline, CDR1 SGHRS and CDR2 YFSETQ. The CDR3 is 13 amino acids. Here the CDR3 reads CASGWDRGYEQFF. As DNA, the CDR3 is TGCGCCAGCGGCTGGGACAGGGGGTATGAACAGTTCTTC.

This CDR3 reads CAARGGEPHNEQFF. CDR3 coding DNA: TGTGCCGCCCGGGGTGGGGAGCCGCACAATGAGCAGTTCTTC. The chain links TRBV6-2 or TRBV6-3 to TRBJ2-1; D is perhaps TRBD2 (5 bases). V was pared by 11 bases and J by 5 bases, with 19 bases between. In germline, CDR1 is MNHEY, CDR2 SVGEGT. This CDR3 has 14 residues.

This clonotype showed up just once. V gene TRBV28 combines with J gene TRBJ1-2; 9 nucleotides agree with TRBD1. The V gene end was trimmed by 1 base and the J gene end by 3 bases; junction bases not matched to a gene: 3. Germline CDR1 is MDHEN and CDR2 is SYDVKM. The CDR3 runs to 15 residues. As DNA, the CDR3 is TGTGCCAGCAGTTTATTAGGGACAGGGTACTATGGCTACACCTTC. This gives the protein CASSLLGTGYYGYTF.

This clonotype was counted many times. The chain combines TRBV2 with TRBJ1-1, with D perhaps TRBD1 (6 bases). This CDR3 spans 12 amino acids. Deletions cut 9 bases from V and 3 bases from J, with 11 bases between. The germline gives CDR1 SNHLY, CDR2 FYNNEI. CDR3 DNA: TGTGCCAGTGTCGCAGGGGACACTGAAGCTTTCTTT. Its translation is CASVAGDTEAFF. The full variable domain, completed using reference TRBV2 and TRBJ1-1, is EPEVTQTPSHQVTQMGQEVILRCVPISNHLYFYWYRQILGQKVEFLVSFYNNEISEKSEIFDDQFSVERPDGSNFTLKIRSTKLEDSAMYFCASVAGDTEAFFGQGTRLTVV.